This TCR beta chain is drawn from a study of CD8 T cells in Susac syndrome. CDR1 is SGDLS and CDR2 is YYNGEE in the germline V gene. CDR3 size: 14 residues. V shed 4 bases and J shed 3 bases, with 14 bases lying between them. With random hexamers, reverse transcription was performed on about 0.5 to 1 ug of RNA. The authors amplified TCR beta CDR3 across 54 Vbeta and 13 Jbeta using immunoSEQ multiplex PCR. A single record per CDR3 protein comes from TCRdb applying MiXCR to the immunoSEQ multiplex PCR reads. The table lists about 150,000 distinct CDR3 sequences, 90% to 95% of them singletons. The multiple sclerosis controls were treatment-naive patients, and their relapsing-remitting disease was stable or active.

The genes are TRBV9 and TRBJ2-7, with D possibly TRBD2 on 6 matching bases. The source of this sequence is a human donor with multiple sclerosis. Material: CD4+ T cells from PBMCs. This chain's CDR3 is CASSPQPAGYEQYF. The CDR3 DNA sequence: TGTGCCAGCAGCCCCCAGCCAGCGGGCTACGAGCAGTACTTC.